This T cell receptor beta chain was identified in a study of T cells after somatic rescue of genetic block. The data were produced by immunoSEQ multiplex PCR, yet TCRdb's version contains in-frame clones alone and is incomplete. Here the sample spans 45,000 to 70,000 clones, roughly 96% being singletons. The germline V gene encodes CDR1 SNHLY and CDR2 FYNNEI. V lost 7 bases and J lost 4, with 7 bases in between. The length of the CDR3 is 11 residues. The genes are TRBV2 and TRBJ1-2; D remains ambiguous. Sequencing was carried out using peripheral blood mononuclear cells (PBMCs). The source of this sequence is a child younger than two. DNA for the CDR3: TGTGCCAGCATGGACCTCTATGGCTACACCTTC. Translation gives CASMDLYGYTF.